The present T cell receptor (beta chain) was sequenced within a study of neurological immune-mediated disorders. Study-wide findings and caveats: The most TCR clonal expansion was seen in HTLV-1-associated myelopathy, whereas the least was seen in multiple sclerosis, below the level in healthy controls.

5'RACE generated cDNA with 10-nucleotide random UMIs. Every sequencing run produced over 160 million TCR-beta sequences that came from 15-18 subjects. TCRdb independently ran MiXCR on the 5' RACE reads; one entry per CDR3 protein. Counted here are around 30,000 distinct CDR3 sequences, about 4% occurring once; the ten biggest clones make up 20% to 25%. Trimming removed 3 bases from V and 5 bases from J, with 11 bases in between. Per the germline V gene, CDR1 is SGHRS and CDR2 is YFSETQ. This CDR3 has 13 residues. In this sample, this clonotype turned up many times. The target antigen is unknown. The chain has TRBV5-1 and TRBJ2-5, with a possible D match to TRBD2 (6 bases). The receptor was isolated from a woman in her forties in good health. The material sequenced was CD4+ T cells from blood. The CDR3, as DNA: TGCGCCAGCAGCTGGGACTCGGGGGAGACCCAGTACTTC. It translates to CASSWDSGETQYF.